Listed below are T cell receptor beta chains from one sample, sequenced in a study of PD-L1 blockade in urothelial cancer. Libraries were prepared by immunoSEQ multiplex PCR; TCRdb keeps only in-frame clonotypes and omits some of them. The sample carries around 93,000 clones, over 65% recorded once. Source: PBMCs, taken around atezolizumab (anti-PD-L1) treatment. Every receptor here comes from a man between 65 and 80 years old with urothelial cancer. Each CDR3 is given with its conserved first and last residue. The D gene is left open where the match is weak. Some rows mark clone size as missing; the rest say once, few, many or name a class of expanded clone.

CDR3nt: TGTGCCAGCAGCTTAAACAACAGGGGGGCTAACTATGGCTACACCTTC
CDR3aa: CASSLNNRGANYGYTF
len: 16
d_gene: TRBD1
v_gene: TRBV7-8
j_gene: TRBJ1-2
abundance: few

CDR3nt: TGTGCCACCAGCAAGGAAAGGAGGGGTGGCGGAAACATTCAGTACTTC
CDR3aa: CATSKERRGGGNIQYF
len: 16
d_gene: NA
v_gene: TRBV15
j_gene: TRBJ2-4
abundance: few

CDR3nt: TGCAGCACGAGGACAGGACGCAATTCACCCCTCCACTTT
CDR3aa: CSTRTGRNSPLHF
len: 13
d_gene: TRBD1
v_gene: TRBV29-1
j_gene: TRBJ1-6
abundance: NA

CDR3nt: TGTGCCAGTAGTGAAACACTGAACACTGAAGCTTTCTTT
CDR3aa: CASSETLNTEAFF
len: 13
d_gene: NA
v_gene: TRBV19
j_gene: TRBJ1-1
abundance: once

CDR3nt: TGTGCCAGCTCTCAGGACAGGTCGACTGAAGCTTTCTTT
CDR3aa: CASSQDRSTEAFF
len: 13
d_gene: TRBD1
v_gene: TRBV18
j_gene: TRBJ1-1
abundance: NA

CDR3nt: TGCGCCAGCAGCCGGGGACAGGGGGCCTACGAGCAGTACTTC
CDR3aa: CASSRGQGAYEQYF
len: 14
d_gene: TRBD1
v_gene: TRBV4-3
j_gene: TRBJ2-7
abundance: NA

CDR3nt: TGCAGCGTTAGGTACGGACTTTCCCCCGGGGAGCTGTTTTTT
CDR3aa: CSVRYGLSPGELFF
len: 14
d_gene: NA
v_gene: TRBV29-1
j_gene: TRBJ2-2
abundance: NA

CDR3nt: TGTGCCAGCTGGTCAGGACGGGATAGCAATCAGCCCCAGCATTTT
CDR3aa: CASWSGRDSNQPQHF
len: 15
d_gene: NA
v_gene: TRBV6-1
j_gene: TRBJ1-5
abundance: NA

CDR3nt: TGTGCCAGCAAAAAGGAGACAGGGGCCATGAACACTGAAGCTTTCTTT
CDR3aa: CASKKETGAMNTEAFF
len: 16
d_gene: TRBD1
v_gene: TRBV27
j_gene: TRBJ1-1
abundance: NA

CDR3nt: TGTGCCAGCAGCCAAGAACTAGCGGGGTCGGATACGCAGTATTTT
CDR3aa: CASSQELAGSDTQYF
len: 15
d_gene: TRBD2
v_gene: TRBV14
j_gene: TRBJ2-3
abundance: NA

CDR3nt: TGTGCCAGCAGCTTACTTCCTCCCGACAGGGCCGAAAAACTGTTTTTT
CDR3aa: CASSLLPPDRAEKLFF
len: 16
d_gene: TRBD1
v_gene: TRBV7-9
j_gene: TRBJ1-4
abundance: NA

CDR3nt: TGCAGCGTTGAAGGACAGACTCACCAAGAGACCCAGTACTTC
CDR3aa: CSVEGQTHQETQYF
len: 14
d_gene: NA
v_gene: TRBV29-1
j_gene: TRBJ2-5
abundance: NA

CDR3nt: TGTGCCAGCAGCTTTCCAGGGGGTGGTACGCAGTATTTT
CDR3aa: CASSFPGGGTQYF
len: 13
d_gene: TRBD1
v_gene: TRBV7-9
j_gene: TRBJ2-3
abundance: NA

CDR3nt: TGTGCCAGCAGCCCCCGGACAGGGGTTAACAATGAGCAGTTCTTC
CDR3aa: CASSPRTGVNNEQFF
len: 15
d_gene: TRBD1
v_gene: TRBV7-3
j_gene: TRBJ2-1
abundance: NA

CDR3nt: TGCGCCAGCAGCTTTACCGGGGGCACAGATACGCAGTATTTT
CDR3aa: CASSFTGGTDTQYF
len: 14
d_gene: NA
v_gene: TRBV5-1
j_gene: TRBJ2-3
abundance: few

CDR3nt: TGCGCCAGCAGTGAGTCCCCCGGGTCTGGAAACACCATATATTTT
CDR3aa: CASSESPGSGNTIYF
len: 15
d_gene: NA
v_gene: TRBV10-1
j_gene: TRBJ1-3
abundance: NA

CDR3nt: TGTGCCAGCAGCTCTAGCGGGAGCTCCTACAATGAGCAGTTCTTC
CDR3aa: CASSSSGSSYNEQFF
len: 15
d_gene: TRBD2
v_gene: TRBV13
j_gene: TRBJ2-1
abundance: NA

CDR3nt: TGTGCCAGCATCTCCGGACAGGTCGCAGATACGCAGTATTTT
CDR3aa: CASISGQVADTQYF
len: 14
d_gene: TRBD1
v_gene: TRBV6-1
j_gene: TRBJ2-3
abundance: NA

CDR3nt: TGTGCCAGCAGCCCTCTAGCGGGAGGGATTACAGATACGCAGTATTTT
CDR3aa: CASSPLAGGITDTQYF
len: 16
d_gene: TRBD2
v_gene: TRBV7-2
j_gene: TRBJ2-3
abundance: once

CDR3nt: TGTGCCAGCAGCTTGGGTATCGGACAGGGGAACACTGAAGCTTTCTTT
CDR3aa: CASSLGIGQGNTEAFF
len: 16
d_gene: TRBD1
v_gene: TRBV5-5
j_gene: TRBJ1-1
abundance: NA

CDR3nt: TGTGCCAGCAGCAAACTAGCGGCCGACAATGAGCAGTTCTTC
CDR3aa: CASSKLAADNEQFF
len: 14
d_gene: TRBD2
v_gene: TRBV2
j_gene: TRBJ2-1
abundance: NA

CDR3nt: TGCAGTGCTTTGCTTAGCGGGGGCCGATACTTC
CDR3aa: CSALLSGGRYF
len: 11
d_gene: TRBD2
v_gene: TRBV20-1
j_gene: TRBJ2-7
abundance: NA

CDR3nt: TGTGCCAGCAGTGAAAGCGCTAGCGGGAGTCTGAATGAGCAGTTCTTC
CDR3aa: CASSESASGSLNEQFF
len: 16
d_gene: TRBD2
v_gene: TRBV6-1
j_gene: TRBJ2-1
abundance: NA

CDR3nt: TGTGCCAGCAGCCCCGCGGGGGGCAGCACAGATACGCAGTATTTT
CDR3aa: CASSPAGGSTDTQYF
len: 15
d_gene: TRBD2
v_gene: TRBV9
j_gene: TRBJ2-3
abundance: NA

CDR3nt: TGTGCCAGCACCTACGGAAACACCATATATTTT
CDR3aa: CASTYGNTIYF
len: 11
d_gene: NA
v_gene: TRBV6-5
j_gene: TRBJ1-3
abundance: NA

CDR3nt: TGTGCCAGCAGCTTAGGGTGGACTAGCGGAAGAACCTACAATGAGCAGTTCTTC
CDR3aa: CASSLGWTSGRTYNEQFF
len: 18
d_gene: TRBD2
v_gene: TRBV11-3
j_gene: TRBJ2-1
abundance: NA

CDR3nt: TGTGCCACCAGCAGTGGGAAGGGACAGGGGTCTGAGCAGTTCTTC
CDR3aa: CATSSGKGQGSEQFF
len: 15
d_gene: TRBD1
v_gene: TRBV15
j_gene: TRBJ2-1
abundance: NA

CDR3nt: TGTGCCAGCAGTGAAGGAGTTGGGGGACTGCTCTACAATGAGCAGTTCTTC
CDR3aa: CASSEGVGGLLYNEQFF
len: 17
d_gene: NA
v_gene: TRBV2
j_gene: TRBJ2-1
abundance: once

CDR3nt: TGTGCCAGCAGCTCGGGACAGGGACACGAGCAGTACTTC
CDR3aa: CASSSGQGHEQYF
len: 13
d_gene: TRBD1
v_gene: TRBV28
j_gene: TRBJ2-7
abundance: NA

CDR3nt: TGTGCCAGCAGCGGGGGACCGCCTAAGGAAAAACTGTTTTTT
CDR3aa: CASSGGPPKEKLFF
len: 14
d_gene: NA
v_gene: TRBV2
j_gene: TRBJ1-4
abundance: few

CDR3nt: TGCGCCAGCAGTGAAGACACTAATCAGCCCCAGCATTTT
CDR3aa: CASSEDTNQPQHF
len: 13
d_gene: NA
v_gene: TRBV10-1
j_gene: TRBJ1-5
abundance: NA

CDR3nt: TGTGCCAGCAGCCCTCTGGGACTCCCCAACCCCAATGAGCAGTTCTTC
CDR3aa: CASSPLGLPNPNEQFF
len: 16
d_gene: NA
v_gene: TRBV7-2
j_gene: TRBJ2-1
abundance: once

CDR3nt: TGTGCCAGCTCACCCGATCTACAGGGGTCGGGCACTGAAGCTTTCTTT
CDR3aa: CASSPDLQGSGTEAFF
len: 16
d_gene: TRBD1
v_gene: TRBV18
j_gene: TRBJ1-1
abundance: NA

CDR3nt: TGCGCCAGCAGCCAAGCACACCCGGGACAGGCCAACTATGGCTACACCTTC
CDR3aa: CASSQAHPGQANYGYTF
len: 17
d_gene: TRBD1
v_gene: TRBV4-3
j_gene: TRBJ1-2
abundance: NA

CDR3nt: TGTGCCAGCAGTAACAACCAAGAGACCCAGTACTTC
CDR3aa: CASSNNQETQYF
len: 12
d_gene: NA
v_gene: TRBV7-2
j_gene: TRBJ2-5
abundance: NA

CDR3nt: TGTGCCATCAGTGATGGGGCGGGAAACACTGAAGCTTTCTTT
CDR3aa: CAISDGAGNTEAFF
len: 14
d_gene: NA
v_gene: TRBV10-3
j_gene: TRBJ1-1
abundance: NA

CDR3nt: TGTGCCAGCAGCTTGTCGGGGGGAGGGGACGAGCAGTACTTC
CDR3aa: CASSLSGGGDEQYF
len: 14
d_gene: TRBD2
v_gene: TRBV5-4
j_gene: TRBJ2-7
abundance: NA

CDR3nt: TGTGCCAGTAGTATTCTGGGGGGGGTGGATGAAAAACTGTTTTTT
CDR3aa: CASSILGGVDEKLFF
len: 15
d_gene: NA
v_gene: TRBV19
j_gene: TRBJ1-4
abundance: NA

CDR3nt: TGTGCCAGCAGCTTAGGGCAAAGCACCGGGGAGCTGTTTTTT
CDR3aa: CASSLGQSTGELFF
len: 14
d_gene: NA
v_gene: TRBV7-2
j_gene: TRBJ2-2
abundance: NA

CDR3nt: TGTGCCAGCAGCCCTGGACAGCCTAATGAAAAACTGTTTTTT
CDR3aa: CASSPGQPNEKLFF
len: 14
d_gene: NA
v_gene: TRBV7-2
j_gene: TRBJ1-4
abundance: NA

CDR3nt: TGTGCCAGCAGACGGGAAACCTACGAGCAGTACTTC
CDR3aa: CASRRETYEQYF
len: 12
d_gene: NA
v_gene: TRBV5-6
j_gene: TRBJ2-7
abundance: few

CDR3nt: TGTGCCAGCAGCTTACGCTTCGGTCCAACCTCCTCTGGAAACACCATATATTTT
CDR3aa: CASSLRFGPTSSGNTIYF
len: 18
d_gene: NA
v_gene: TRBV11-2
j_gene: TRBJ1-3
abundance: NA

CDR3nt: TGTGCCAGCATCTTCAGGGGGCTTGGGTCACCCCTCCACTTT
CDR3aa: CASIFRGLGSPLHF
len: 14
d_gene: TRBD1
v_gene: TRBV5-4
j_gene: TRBJ1-6
abundance: NA

CDR3nt: TGCAGCGGCAGGGGAGCGGAAGCTTTCTTT
CDR3aa: CSGRGAEAFF
len: 10
d_gene: NA
v_gene: TRBV29-1
j_gene: TRBJ1-1
abundance: NA

CDR3nt: TGTGCCAGCAGTAACAGCTTGAACACTGAAGCTTTCTTT
CDR3aa: CASSNSLNTEAFF
len: 13
d_gene: NA
v_gene: TRBV6-1
j_gene: TRBJ1-1
abundance: NA

CDR3nt: TGTGCCAGCAGCTTAAGCCCTAACAATGAGCAGTTCTTC
CDR3aa: CASSLSPNNEQFF
len: 13
d_gene: NA
v_gene: TRBV7-7
j_gene: TRBJ2-1
abundance: NA

CDR3nt: TGTGCCAGCAGCTTAGGGGACAGCGCAACTAATGAAAAACTGTTTTTT
CDR3aa: CASSLGDSATNEKLFF
len: 16
d_gene: TRBD1
v_gene: TRBV7-9
j_gene: TRBJ1-4
abundance: NA

CDR3nt: TGCGCCAGCAGCCCCGCAGGGGGTGACACTGAAGCTTTCTTT
CDR3aa: CASSPAGGDTEAFF
len: 14
d_gene: TRBD1
v_gene: TRBV4-1
j_gene: TRBJ1-1
abundance: NA

CDR3nt: TGTGCCAGCACGCATCGGCAGGGGCGCGACGGTGAGCAGTTCTTC
CDR3aa: CASTHRQGRDGEQFF
len: 15
d_gene: NA
v_gene: TRBV11-2
j_gene: TRBJ2-1
abundance: NA